The clone carrying this T cell receptor beta chain has just one count. Its cognate antigen is unknown. The data belong to a study of cytomegalovirus exposure and HLA in healthy donors. Study-wide results and caveats: The authors enumerated roughly 160 TCR beta chains as linked to cytomegalovirus. Among donors in an Asian-associated ancestry cluster, a later analysis reportedly found fewer N-insertions than the roughly 730-donor mean. Later analysis found that TCR beta chains associated with HLA were more clonally expanded than other, equally common chains. It was assumed in the presence/absence analyses that sequencing depth was roughly uniform across donors.

PCR amplification relied on 60 Vbeta primers (plus 13 Jbeta primers). Libraries were prepared by immunoSEQ multiplex PCR; TCRdb keeps only in-frame clonotypes and omits some of them. The data hold under 110,000 clones, with around 85% observed a single time. V dropped 6 bases and J dropped 5; count of bases not matched to a gene: 4. Germline V gives CDR1 WSHSY, CDR2 SAAADI. This CDR3 contains 14 residues. The rearrangement links TRBV10-2 to TRBJ2-7; 13 bases map to TRBD2. Sequenced input: PBMCs. The sequence derives from a man in his thirties or forties in good health and CMV-seronegative. In DNA, the CDR3 is TGCGCCAGCAGAGCCGGGACTAGCGGGAACGAGCAGTACTTC. As protein: CASRAGTSGNEQYF.